The 21 T cell receptor beta chains below all came from one sample that was sequenced in a study of neurological immune-mediated disorders. TCRdb fed the 5' RACE reads into MiXCR, producing one record per CDR3 protein. The sample shows around 62,000 distinct CDR3 sequences, about 4% of them seen only once. Sequenced input: PBMCs. Receptors originate from a man in his fifties with multiple sclerosis.

This clonotype was seen repeatedly, ten times or more. The chain employs TRBV5-1 and TRBJ2-6; D call uncertain. The CDR3 totals 15 residues. Looked up from germline, CDR1 is SGHRS and CDR2 is YFSETQ. Trimming left V 0 bases short and J 3 bases short, with 7 bases between. CDR3 residues: CASSLDVVGANVLTF. As DNA, the CDR3 is TGCGCCAGCAGCTTGGACGTGGTTGGGGCCAACGTCCTGACTTTC.

This clonotype was seen at least ten times. The chain is built from TRBV5-6 and TRBJ2-7, with D possibly TRBD1 on 5 matching bases. The ends were cut back, 2 bases at V and 2 bases at J, with 11 bases in the middle. The CDR3 is made up of 14 amino acids. Germline loops: CDR1 SGHDT, CDR2 YYEEEE. The CDR3 reads CASSLRQSAYEQYV. The CDR3 bases are TGTGCCAGCAGCTTACGACAGTCAGCCTACGAGCAGTACGTC.

The CDR3, as DNA: TGTGCCAGCAGTTACTCGGCAGGCGCCTACGAGCAGTACTTC. This codes for CASSYSAGAYEQYF. This sequence joins TRBV6-6 and TRBJ2-7; unclear D gene. Deletions cut 0 bases from V and 2 bases from J, with 8 bases between. The germline CDR1 and CDR2 sequences are MNHNY and SVGAGI (reference sequence). The CDR3 length is 14 residues.

This clonotype was found many times. V and J are TRBV20-1 and TRBJ1-1; no reliable D call. This CDR3 region has 12 residues. From germline, CDR1 is DFQATT and CDR2 SNEGSKA (reference sequence). V gave up 5 bases and J gave up 1 base, with 8 bases separating them. CDR3 sequence reads: CSASLKNTEAFF. In DNA form, the CDR3 reads TGCAGTGCTTCCCTAAAGAACACTGAAGCTTTCTTT.

This clonotype has ten or more counts. The chain joins TRBV20-1 to TRBJ1-1, with 9 bases fitting TRBD1. Germline CDR1 reads DFQATT; CDR2 reads SNEGSKA (reference sequence). The CDR3 loop spans 13 amino acids. After removal of 3 bases from V and 8 bases from J, the junction contained 7 bases not matched to a gene. The CDR3 loop is CSARTGGSREAFF. As DNA, the CDR3 is TGCAGTGCTAGGACAGGGGGTTCTAGGGAAGCTTTCTTT.

In its sample, this clonotype was seen many times. V usage is TRBV27 and J usage is TRBJ1-1; D is ambiguous. With 7 bases removed from V and 4 bases from J, the gap between germline ends came to 19 bases. The CDR3 loop spans 15 amino acids. The V gene's germline CDR1 is MNHEY and CDR2 SMNVEV (reference sequence). The CDR3 loop is CASTPTRIGGTEAFF. CDR3 sequence (DNA): TGTGCCAGCACCCCCACCCGGATTGGAGGCACTGAAGCTTTCTTT.

At least ten counts were recorded for this clonotype. The chain has TRBV7-3 and TRBJ2-1; a weak D match, TRBD2 (5 bases). The V gene lost 5 bases and the J gene lost 8 bases, with 7 bases spanning the gap. The germline V gene encodes CDR1 SGHTA and CDR2 FQGTGA. This CDR3 spans 11 amino acids. The DNA of the CDR3 is TGTGCCAGCAGCGGAGGCGATGAGCAGTTCTTC. It encodes CASSGGDEQFF.

This clonotype has ten or more counts. The chain carries TRBV24-1 and TRBJ2-7; D is uncertain. The V and J ends lost 3 bases and 3 bases respectively, with 14 bases between them. The CDR3 sequence is 15 residues long. The germline CDR1 and CDR2 sequences are KGHDR and SFDVKD. In nucleotides, the CDR3 is TGTGCCACCAGTGATAGTTTTGGACGGAGCTACGAGCAGTACGTC. Its protein is CATSDSFGRSYEQYV.

Ten or more counts support this clonotype. V and J are TRBV6-2 or TRBV6-3 and TRBJ2-2; D could derive from TRBD1 or TRBD2 (5 bases each). This CDR3 spans 12 amino acids. Germline loops: CDR1 MNHEY, CDR2 SVGEGT. The V end was cut by 8 bases, the J end by 6 bases, with 10 bases between. The CDR3 sequence is CASFLGAGELFF. The CDR3, as DNA: TGTGCCAGCTTCTTGGGGGCCGGGGAGCTGTTTTTT.

This clonotype was seen many times. The chain carries TRBV2 and TRBJ2-5; D is unresolved. This CDR3 is 12 amino acids long. The V end lost 4 bases, the J end lost 2 bases, and 5 bases lay between the germline ends. The germline CDR1 and CDR2 sequences are SNHLY and FYNNEI. CDR3 in amino acids: CASSVAQETQYF. For the CDR3, the DNA is TGTGCCAGCAGTGTTGCTCAAGAGACCCAGTACTTC. Looking up the rest from reference TRBV2 and TRBJ2-5 gives the full variable domain: EPEVTQTPSHQVTQMGQEVILRCVPISNHLYFYWYRQILGQKVEFLVSFYNNEISEKSEIFDDQFSVERPDGSNFTLKIRSTKLEDSAMYFCASSVAQETQYFGPGTRLLVL.

This clonotype came up many times. The chain joins TRBV5-1 to TRBJ2-7; either TRBD1 or TRBD2 may fit D (5 bases each). Deletions cut 0 bases from V and 0 bases from J, with 10 bases between. Germline-derived CDR1 and CDR2 are SGHRS and YFSETQ. This CDR3 spans 15 amino acids. CDR3 bases: TGCGCCAGCAGCTTGGCGCCAGGGAGCTCCTACGAGCAGTACGTC. Its translation is CASSLAPGSSYEQYV.

This clonotype was seen repeatedly, ten times or more. This rearrangement joins TRBV5-1 to TRBJ1-1, with TRBD1 as a possible D gene (5 bases). V was shortened by 4 bases and J by 0 bases, with 10 bases between the two germline ends. Germline-derived CDR1 and CDR2 are SGHRS and YFSETQ. This CDR3 is built from 14 residues. CDR3 residues: CASSLEGLNTEAFF. In DNA, the CDR3 is TGCGCCAGCAGCCTGGAGGGACTGAACACTGAAGCTTTCTTT.

This clonotype was recorded at least ten times. V and J are TRBV5-1 and TRBJ2-7; a possible D gene is TRBD1 (5 bases). The CDR3 runs 13 residues. V was pared by 0 bases and J by 3 bases, with 7 bases between. CDR1 is SGHRS, CDR2 YFSETQ, per germline. The CDR3 here is CASSLGTNYEQYV. In DNA form, the CDR3 reads TGCGCCAGCAGCTTGGGGACAAACTACGAGCAGTACGTC.

This clonotype was counted many times. This rearrangement joins TRBV10-3 to TRBJ2-7, with a possible D match to TRBD2 (6 bases). Germline V gene lookup returns CDR1 ENHRY and CDR2 SYGVKD. Trimming pared 8 bases from V and 5 bases from J, leaving 19 bases between. The CDR3 length is 14 residues. CDR3 sequence (DNA): TGTGCCATCGGGAAGTGGGGGGAGTCCCACGAGCAGTACTTC. Protein product: CAIGKWGESHEQYF.

This clonotype was counted ten times or more. The chain recombines TRBV10-3 with TRBJ2-5; no reliable D call. Trimming stripped 0 bases from V and 0 bases from J, with 5 bases between. CDR1 ENHRY and CDR2 SYGVKD come from the germline V gene. This CDR3 comprises 14 residues. The CDR3 loop reads CAISESVNQETQYF. The CDR3 DNA follows: TGTGCCATCAGTGAGTCGGTTAACCAAGAGACCCAGTACTTC.

This clonotype was observed at least ten times. V usage is TRBV12-3 or TRBV12-4 and J usage is TRBJ2-2, with D tentatively TRBD1 (5 bases). Trimming took 2 bases from V and 6 from J, leaving 13 bases between them. The CDR3 extends over 15 amino acids. The CDR3 loop reads CASSLMAGWPGELFF. The CDR3 DNA follows: TGTGCCAGCAGTTTAATGGCAGGGTGGCCCGGGGAGCTGTTTTTT.

This clonotype showed up many times. The genes are TRBV20-1 and TRBJ2-5; D is uncertain. Trimming removed 6 bases at V and 5 bases at J, with 7 bases between. CDR1 is DFQATT, CDR2 SNEGSKA, per germline (reference sequence). This CDR3 is 10 amino acids long. As DNA, the CDR3 is TGCAGTGCCCTAGATGAGACCCAGTACTTC. It codes for CSALDETQYF.

There are many counts of this clonotype. V gene TRBV20-1 combines with J gene TRBJ2-2; D is ambiguous. Germline V gene data show CDR1 as DFQATT and CDR2 as SNEGSKA (reference sequence). The CDR3 sequence is 16 residues long. Trimming cost V 0 bases and J 0 bases, with 11 bases left between them. Written as DNA, the CDR3 is TGCAGTGCTAGAGACGGCGTTTTCGCGAACACCGGGGAGCTGTTTTTT. Its translation: CSARDGVFANTGELFF.

This clonotype was recorded many times. The chain combines TRBV12-3 or TRBV12-4 with TRBJ2-3; 13 nucleotides agree with TRBD2. The CDR3 has 16 amino acids. V gave up 6 bases and J gave up 1 base; unmatched junction bases: 4. CDR3 sequence reads: CASRGLAGSRTDTQYF. CDR3 sequence (DNA): TGTGCCAGCAGGGGACTAGCGGGGAGCCGCACAGATACGCAGTATTTT.

Ten or more counts support this clonotype. This chain joins TRBV20-1 and TRBJ1-1, with D possibly being TRBD1 (6 bases). This CDR3 has 10 amino acids. The V and J ends lost 5 bases and 11 bases respectively, with 12 bases between them. CDR1 and CDR2 from the germline V gene are DFQATT and SNEGSKA (reference sequence). CDR3 bases: TGCAGTGCTTCTCGGACAGAGGCTTTCTTT. Translated: CSASRTEAFF.

This clonotype was detected only a few times. The rearrangement uses TRBV28 and TRBJ2-3, with 11 bases fitting TRBD1. The CDR3 runs 16 residues. Unmatched junction bases numbered 3, after V lost 2 bases and J lost 2 bases. From germline, CDR1 is MDHEN and CDR2 SYDVKM. The CDR3 DNA reads as TGTGCCAGCAGTTTAAGAGGACAGGGGGCCACAGATACGCAGTATTTT. It is translated as CASSLRGQGATDTQYF.